A selection of T cell receptor beta chains follows, all from one sample in a study of cytomegalovirus exposure and HLA in healthy donors. The assay was immunoSEQ multiplex PCR, and TCRdb's table has in-frame clones only and misses some. Among roughly 150,000 clones listed, just under 70% were seen once. The sequencing sample was made of PBMCs. These receptors originate from a man aged 55 to 70 in good health and CMV-seronegative. CDR3s include the opening cysteine and the closing phenylalanine or tryptophan. Fields, in order: J gene, D gene, clone size, V gene, CDR3 protein, CDR3 DNA. A D gene is named only where the DNA matches it firmly. Clone size is not always given. Where it is, it says once, few, many or a class for expanded clones.

TRBJ2-1	NA	few	TRBV5-4	CASSSGLSSYNEQFF	TGTGCCAGCAGCTCGGGACTGAGCTCCTACAATGAGCAGTTCTTC
TRBJ1-1	NA	NA	TRBV5-1	CASSLEGGRRTEAFF	TGCGCCAGCAGCTTGGAGGGGGGGCGGAGAACTGAAGCTTTCTTT
TRBJ1-2	NA	NA	TRBV6-6	CASSYSESPGGYTF	TGTGCCAGCAGTTACTCGGAAAGCCCAGGAGGCTACACCTTC
TRBJ1-5	TRBD1	NA	TRBV10-2	CASTLTGEGPQHF	TGCGCCAGCACTCTGACAGGGGAGGGACCCCAGCATTTT
TRBJ2-7	NA	few	TRBV10-3	CAISPGQRSEQYF	TGTGCCATCAGCCCCGGACAGCGGTCCGAGCAGTACTTC
TRBJ2-5	NA	NA	TRBV7-2	CASSLTLRGETQYF	TGTGCCAGCAGCTTAACATTGCGGGGAGAGACCCAGTACTTC
TRBJ2-5	NA	NA	TRBV19	CASSVNSQETQYF	TGTGCCAGTAGTGTCAACAGCCAAGAGACCCAGTACTTC
TRBJ2-7	NA	NA	TRBV5-6	CASSLVSGDEQYF	TGTGCCAGCAGCTTGGTATCCGGGGACGAGCAGTACTTC
TRBJ2-3	TRBD1	few	TRBV5-4	CASSLRTGTDTQYF	TGTGCCAGCAGTTTAAGGACAGGGACAGATACGCAGTATTTT
TRBJ1-1	NA	NA	TRBV6-5	CASSLYRELNTEAFF	TGTGCCAGCAGTCTATACAGGGAGTTGAACACTGAAGCTTTCTTT
TRBJ1-4	NA	NA	TRBV2	CAGGSGEGEKLFF	TGTGCCGGGGGATCAGGGGAAGGTGAAAAACTGTTTTTT
TRBJ1-2	TRBD1	NA	TRBV18	CASSPQGQARNGYTF	TGTGCCAGCTCACCACAAGGACAGGCTAGGAATGGCTACACCTTC
TRBJ2-1	NA	NA	TRBV5-1	CASNPTGRSAGPWDEQFF	TGCGCCAGCAACCCGACAGGGAGGTCAGCGGGCCCCTGGGATGAGCAGTTCTTC
TRBJ2-5	TRBD1	once	TRBV27	CASSWFRDRETQYF	TGTGCCAGCAGTTGGTTCCGGGACAGAGAGACCCAGTACTTC
TRBJ1-4	NA	NA	TRBV10-3	CAISAGDNEKLFF	TGTGCCATCAGTGCAGGGGATAACGAAAAACTGTTTTTT
TRBJ2-7	TRBD2	NA	TRBV5-1	CASSLGASGDTYEQYF	TGCGCCAGCAGCTTGGGGGCTAGCGGGGACACCTACGAGCAGTACTTC
TRBJ2-7	TRBD2	few	TRBV19	CASSPLAGGFYEQYF	TGTGCCAGTAGCCCTCTAGCGGGAGGGTTCTACGAGCAGTACTTC
TRBJ2-2	NA	NA	TRBV5-1	CASSSGSANTGELFF	TGCGCCAGCAGCTCGGGGAGCGCGAACACCGGGGAGCTGTTTTTT
TRBJ2-7	NA	NA	TRBV5-1	CASSLEGHDYEQYF	TGCGCCAGCAGCTTGGAGGGACACGACTACGAGCAGTACTTC
TRBJ2-7	TRBD1	NA	TRBV28	CASSLLGPGQSYEQYF	TGTGCCAGCAGTTTATTAGGCCCGGGACAGTCTTACGAGCAGTACTTC
TRBJ2-5	TRBD2	NA	TRBV6-4	CASSERLAGGVETQYF	TGTGCCAGCAGTGAGAGACTAGCGGGAGGAGTAGAGACCCAGTACTTC
TRBJ2-1	TRBD2	NA	TRBV30	CAWSVGLAFDNEQFF	TGTGCCTGGAGTGTAGGACTAGCTTTCGACAATGAGCAGTTCTTC
TRBJ2-1	NA	NA	TRBV7-7	CASSKEVGRFGEQFF	TGTGCCAGCAGCAAGGAGGTGGGGAGGTTCGGTGAGCAGTTCTTC
TRBJ2-5	NA	NA	TRBV7-3	CASSSPPTEETQYF	TGTGCCAGCAGCTCCCCACCTACGGAAGAGACCCAGTACTTC